One TCR beta chain is described in this entry. Its specific antigen is unknown. No qualities accompany the bases; no much larger clone lies one base away. The trial excluded patients who had a history of autoimmune disease or were on systemic immunosuppression. In every dose cohort, peripheral blood was drawn for TCR sequencing at baseline, cycle 4 day 1, and cycle 7 day 1. Samples came from an open-label, multicenter, first-in-human phase I dose-escalation trial of ivuxolimab. Adults with locally advanced or metastatic melanoma, renal cell, hepatocellular, or head and neck squamous cell carcinoma were enrolled in the trial. CD4+ and CD8+ T cells were sorted separately from peripheral blood before TCR sequencing. These data are taken from a study of OX40 agonist ivuxolimab in advanced cancers. About the study as a whole: Ivuxolimab, which targeted the costimulatory receptor OX40 (CD134), was an agonistic, fully human IgG2 monoclonal antibody. Intravenous ivuxolimab was administered to patients every 2 weeks at six dose levels: 0.01, 0.1, 0.3, 1.5, 3 and 10 mg/kg. Of the approximately 50 dose-escalation patients, hepatocellular carcinoma was present in around 20, melanoma in roughly 15, renal cell carcinoma in 9 and head and neck cancer in 9. In the dose-escalation cohort, 82.7% of patients were male, and the mean age was approximately 64 years, with a range of about 20 to 90. Patients were allowed to have had prior anti-PD-1, anti-PD-L1 or anti-CTLA-4 therapy, and around 40% of the dose-escalation patients had previously received checkpoint inhibitors. Three dose-escalation patients achieved partial responses, one with hepatocellular carcinoma and two with cutaneous melanoma. The point of sequencing TCRbeta in the periphery was to test whether ivuxolimab changed TCR sequence diversity and drove clonal T-cell expansion. The paper covers the monotherapy dose-escalation part of the phase I ivuxolimab trial, which included N = 52 patients. Overall study results and their limits: At doses from 0.1 to 3.0 mg/kg, clonal expansion was seen in both CD4+ and CD8+ blood T cells between baseline and week 6. The antigen specificity of the clonally expanded peripheral T cells was not determined. After ivuxolimab, expanded clones were on average more numerous among CD8+ T cells than among CD4+ T cells. In the 0.1-3.0 mg/kg groups, partial responders were among the patients with the lowest normalized peripheral clonal expansion, particularly in CD8+ T cells. Low levels of normalized T-cell clonal expansion were also seen in some nonresponding patients.

Genomic DNA was extracted from sorted cells for sequencing of the TCRbeta CDR3 region. TCRbeta CDR3 regions were sequenced using the immunoSEQ Assay. The clones in this table, taken by TCRdb from immuneACCESS, are in-frame only. Not every clone is retained; where verified, under half of the shortfall comes from an unresolved V gene, and the cause of the rest is unknown. In all, the sample holds some 39,000 clones, and over 75% of those were seen once. Approximately 2.4% of the sample is held by the ten biggest clonotypes. The V end loses 6 bases and the J end loses 3 bases, and a stretch of 20 bases separates them. The CDR3 numbers 16 residues from cysteine through phenylalanine. Of all the DNA, just the CDR3 is kept, 48 bases in frame from base 1. For CDR1 and CDR2, the germline V gene lists MRHNA and SNTAGT.

Here the chain combines TRBV6-4 and TRBJ1-2; tentative D gene TRBD1, with 5 bases matching. The clonotype was recovered from an adult with an advanced solid tumor such as melanoma, head and neck, liver or kidney cancer. The specimen comprised CD4+ or CD8+ T cells sorted from blood, sampled in a trial of the OX40 agonist ivuxolimab. The CDR3 reads CASSLKPGSGDYGYTF. Here is the DNA: TGTGCCAGCAGCCTCAAACCGGGATCGGGGGACTATGGCTACACCTTC.